This TCR beta chain was recovered during a study of shared clonotypes between healthy human individuals. TCRdb's copy holds only in-frame clones and misses some; the assay was immunoSEQ multiplex PCR. The sample holds nearly 750,000 clones; roughly two thirds are singletons and the top ten take under 2%. Unmatched junction bases numbered 5, after V lost 6 bases and J lost 4 bases. Germline CDR1 is MDHEN and CDR2 is SYDVKM. The CDR3 loop spans 13 amino acids. This clone is labeled medium-sized. Its specificity is not known. Study-level points and caveats: Large depth notwithstanding, sorted-subset sequencing proved incomplete by rarefaction. In general, naive subsets displayed greater estimated richness than memory subsets did.

The specimen sequenced was memory CD4+ T cells sorted from blood. Specified subset: CD45RA-negative fraction. This rearrangement joins TRBV28 to TRBJ1-1, with 7 nucleotides matching TRBD1. The sequence derives from a young woman in good health. The CDR3 nucleotides are TGTGCCAGCAGGACAGGGTGGATCACTGAAGCTTTCTTT. It encodes CASRTGWITEAFF. Looking up the rest from reference TRBV28 and TRBJ1-1 gives the full variable domain: DVKVTQSSRYLVKRTGEKVFLECVQDMDHENMFWYRQDPGLGLRLIYFSYDVKMKEKGDIPEGYSVSREKKERFSLILESASTNQTSMYLCASRTGWITEAFFGQGTRLTVV.